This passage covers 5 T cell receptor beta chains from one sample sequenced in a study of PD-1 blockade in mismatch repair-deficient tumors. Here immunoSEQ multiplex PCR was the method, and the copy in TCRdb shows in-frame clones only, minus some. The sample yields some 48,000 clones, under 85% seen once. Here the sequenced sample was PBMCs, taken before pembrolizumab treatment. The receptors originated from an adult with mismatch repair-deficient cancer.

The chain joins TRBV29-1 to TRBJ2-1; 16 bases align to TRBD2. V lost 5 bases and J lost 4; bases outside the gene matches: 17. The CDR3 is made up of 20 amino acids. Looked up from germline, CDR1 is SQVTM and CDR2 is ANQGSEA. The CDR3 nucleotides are TGCAGCGTTTATTCGTATCAAGCCGGGACTAGCGGGAGGGGTTACAATGAGCAGTTCTTC. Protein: CSVYSYQAGTSGRGYNEQFF.

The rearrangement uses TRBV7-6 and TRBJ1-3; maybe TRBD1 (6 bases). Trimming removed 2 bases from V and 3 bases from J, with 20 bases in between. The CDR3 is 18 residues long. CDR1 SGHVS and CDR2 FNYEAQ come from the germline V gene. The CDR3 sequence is CASSLLPAQTGIGNTIYF. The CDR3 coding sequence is TGTGCCAGCAGCTTACTTCCGGCGCAAACAGGGATTGGAAACACCATATATTTT.

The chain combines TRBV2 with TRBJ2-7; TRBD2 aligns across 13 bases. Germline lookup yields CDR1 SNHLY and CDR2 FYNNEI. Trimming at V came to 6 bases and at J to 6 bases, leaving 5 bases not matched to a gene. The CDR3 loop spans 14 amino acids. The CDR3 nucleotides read TGTGCCAGCAGCCAACTAGCGGGAGGGCTCGAGCAGTACTTC. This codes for CASSQLAGGLEQYF.

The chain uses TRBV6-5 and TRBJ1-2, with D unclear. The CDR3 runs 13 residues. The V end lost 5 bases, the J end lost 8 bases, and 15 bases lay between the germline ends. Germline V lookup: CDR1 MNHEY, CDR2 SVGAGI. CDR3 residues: CASSPRGARGYTF. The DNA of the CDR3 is TGTGCCAGCAGTCCCCGGGGAGCTAGGGGCTACACCTTC.

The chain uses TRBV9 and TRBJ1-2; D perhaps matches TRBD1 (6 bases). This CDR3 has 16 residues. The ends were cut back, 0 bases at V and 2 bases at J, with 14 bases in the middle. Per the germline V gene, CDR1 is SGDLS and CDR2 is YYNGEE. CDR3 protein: CASSVEGGPANYGYTF. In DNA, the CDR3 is TGTGCCAGCAGCGTAGAAGGGGGACCCGCGAACTATGGCTACACCTTC.